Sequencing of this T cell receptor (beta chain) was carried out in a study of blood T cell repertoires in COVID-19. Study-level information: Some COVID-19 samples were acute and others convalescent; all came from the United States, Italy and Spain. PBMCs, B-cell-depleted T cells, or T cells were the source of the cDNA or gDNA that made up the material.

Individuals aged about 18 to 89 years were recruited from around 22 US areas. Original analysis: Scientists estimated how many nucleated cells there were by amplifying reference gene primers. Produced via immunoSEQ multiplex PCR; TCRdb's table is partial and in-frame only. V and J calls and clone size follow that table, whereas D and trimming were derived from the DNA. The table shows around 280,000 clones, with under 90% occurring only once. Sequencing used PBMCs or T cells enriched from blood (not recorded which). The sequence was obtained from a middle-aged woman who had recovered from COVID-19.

CDR3 coding DNA: TGTGCCAGCAGCGTAGTTAGCGGGAGCATAGATGAGCAGTTCTTC. Protein sequence: CASSVVSGSIDEQFF. This chain connects TRBV6-4 to TRBJ2-1; TRBD2 matches 9 bases. J was trimmed by 8 bases and V by 6 bases; bases with no gene match: 11. Germline V gives CDR1 MRHNA, CDR2 SNTAGT. This CDR3 has 15 amino acids.